Included here is one T cell receptor beta chain sequence, with context. The junction and the germline gene differ at one end; a read error may be behind it. This entry is derived from a study of T cells in narcolepsy. The table came from immunoSEQ multiplex PCR; TCRdb's copy has only in-frame clones and leaves some out. This sample has 25,000 to 35,000 clones; 75% to 90% occur once, and the top ten carry 0.66%. Per the germline V gene, CDR1 is SGHTA and CDR2 is FQGNSA. The CDR3 is 13 amino acids. The TCR originated in a human donor in good health. The chain employs TRBV7-2 and TRBJ2-1; the D is unclear. Material for sequencing was memory (CD45RA-) CD4+ T cells from blood. CDR3 protein: CASSPSSFNEQFF. The CDR3 DNA is TGTGCCAGCAGCCCCTCCTCCTTCAATGAGCAGTTCTTC.